These 18 T cell receptor beta chains share one sample of origin, sequenced in a study of memory CD4+ T cells and cytomegalovirus serostatus. The sort gate was single viable CD3+CD4+CD8-CD45RO+ cells for memory CD4+ T cells. The table came from immunoSEQ multiplex PCR; TCRdb's copy has only in-frame clones and leaves some out. The table lists some 50,000 clones, more than 60% of them singletons. The sequencing sample was made of memory CD4+ T cells from blood. The receptors derive from an adult in good health and CMV-seronegative.

This clone was seen just once. V is TRBV6-5 and J is TRBJ1-3, with D possibly TRBD1 on 6 matching bases. The CDR3 totals 15 residues. CDR1 and CDR2 from the germline V gene are MNHEY and SVGAGI. The V and J ends lost 0 bases and 5 bases respectively, with 11 bases between them. This chain's CDR3 is CASSYSATGRNTIYF. In DNA form, the CDR3 reads TGTGCCAGCAGTTACTCGGCGACAGGCAGAAACACCATATATTTT.

The chain couples TRBV5-4 to TRBJ1-4; a weak D match, TRBD1 (5 bases). Trimming left V 1 base short and J 4 bases short, with 8 bases between. The CDR3 has 14 residues. In germline, CDR1 is SGHNT, CDR2 YYREEE (reference sequence). In nucleotides, the CDR3 is TGTGCCAGCAGCTTGTCAGGGAGTAATGAAAAACTGTTTTTT. Protein sequence: CASSLSGSNEKLFF.

The rearrangement joins TRBV11-2 to TRBJ2-3; 8 nucleotides line up with TRBD2. This CDR3 spans 17 amino acids. In germline, CDR1 is SGHAT, CDR2 FQNNGV. V trimming: 9 bases; J trimming: 6 bases; junction bases outside the gene matches: 20. CDR3 nucleotides: TGTGCCAGTGGCGGGGGGAGAACACTACCAGGCCTGGATACGCAGTATTTT. The encoded protein is CASGGGRTLPGLDTQYF.

V and J are TRBV23-1 and TRBJ1-3; weak D call: TRBD1 (5 bases). TRBV23-1 is given ORF status, its function remaining uncertain. V shed 6 bases and J shed 0 bases, with 15 bases lying between them. This CDR3 region has 16 residues. CDR3 sequence: CASRAYGTVSGNTIYF. The CDR3, as DNA: TGCGCCAGCAGGGCCTACGGGACGGTCTCTGGAAACACCATATATTTT.

This clone has only a few counts. The identical CDR3 is also encoded by other nucleotide sequences in the sample. The gene calls are TRBV10-2 and TRBJ2-1, with D unresolved. Germline-derived CDR1 and CDR2 are WSHSY and SAAADI. V dropped 4 bases and J dropped 6 bases, with 4 bases sitting between them. The CDR3 extends over 11 amino acids. CDR3 loop: CASSGGNEQFF. CDR3 DNA: TGCGCCAGCAGTGGGGGCAATGAGCAGTTCTTC.

The chain uses TRBV9 and TRBJ1-3; the match to TRBD1 covers 8 bases. V was pared by 4 bases and J by 8 bases, with 11 bases of the junction left unmatched. CDR3 length equals 15 residues. Germline V gene data show CDR1 as SGDLS and CDR2 as YYNGEE. The CDR3 nucleotides are TGTGCCAGCAGCCTTGGACAGGGAGAGGTATACACCATATATTTT. This codes for CASSLGQGEVYTIYF.

This sequence joins TRBV6-1 and TRBJ2-7; D is perhaps TRBD1 or TRBD2 (6 bases each). Trimming stripped 4 bases from V and 2 bases from J, with 9 bases between. The CDR3 sequence is 13 residues long. From germline, CDR1 is MNHNS and CDR2 SASEGT. The CDR3 protein is CASSGGDTYEQYF. The CDR3 nucleotides are TGTGCCAGCAGTGGGGGGGACACCTACGAGCAGTACTTC.

V gene TRBV19 combines with J gene TRBJ1-3; D ambiguous. This CDR3 spans 13 amino acids. Trimming shortened V by 6 bases and J by 0 bases, and 6 bases separated the two germline ends. The germline CDR1 and CDR2 sequences are LNHDA and SQIVND (reference sequence). In DNA, the CDR3 is TGTGCCAGTAGCCTAGGCTCTGGAAACACCATATATTTT. It codes for CASSLGSGNTIYF.

This clone was picked up one time. The V gene is TRBV7-9, the J gene TRBJ2-7; 9 bases are a match to TRBD2. The length of the CDR3 is 15 residues. V was clipped by 0 bases and J by 2 bases; unmatched bases: 2. CDR1 SEHNR and CDR2 FQNEAQ come from the germline V gene (reference sequence). The CDR3 loop reads CASSLASGGPYEQYF. DNA for the CDR3: TGTGCCAGCAGCTTAGCTAGCGGGGGCCCCTACGAGCAGTACTTC.

The V gene is TRBV20-1, the J gene TRBJ1-1; no firm D call. Germline CDR1 DFQATT, CDR2 SNEGSKA (reference sequence). V was trimmed by 3 bases and J by 4 bases, leaving 6 bases between them. The CDR3 length is 11 residues. Here the CDR3 reads CSASPGTEAFF. The DNA for the CDR3 is TGCAGTGCTAGCCCAGGCACTGAAGCTTTCTTT.

This clone came up once. The genes are TRBV7-2 and TRBJ2-7; D possibly corresponds to TRBD2 (5 bases). Between the trimmed V and J ends, which lost 1 base and 2 bases, there was a span of 12 bases. This CDR3 has 15 amino acids. CDR1 and CDR2 from the germline V gene are SGHTA and FQGNSA. The CDR3: CASSLDPGRTYEQYF. Written as DNA, the CDR3 is TGTGCCAGCAGCTTAGATCCGGGGAGAACCTACGAGCAGTACTTC. Combining the CDR3 with reference TRBV7-2 and TRBJ2-7 gives the whole variable domain GAGVSQSPSNKVTEKGKDVELRCDPISGHTALYWYRQSLGQGLEFLIYFQGNSAPDKSGLPSDRFSAERTGGSVSTLTIQRTQQEDSAVYLCASSLDPGRTYEQYFGPGTRLTVT.

The V call is TRBV30, the J call TRBJ1-1, with D perhaps matching TRBD1 (6 bases). This CDR3 is built from 13 residues. V shed 0 bases and J shed 5 bases, with 10 bases lying between them. Germline V gene lookup returns CDR1 GTSNPN and CDR2 SVGIG (reference sequence). In DNA, the CDR3 is TGTGCCTGGAGTGTGGGAAGGGGGACTGAAGCTTTCTTT. It is translated as CAWSVGRGTEAFF. Variable domain in full (rest from reference TRBV30 and TRBJ1-1): SQTIHQWPATLVQPVGSPLSLECTVEGTSNPNLYWYRQAAGRGLQLLFYSVGIGQISSEVPQNLSASRPQDRQFILSSKKLLLSDSGFYLCAWSVGRGTEAFFGQGTRLTVV.

This clone is categorized as medium-sized. The chain has TRBV19 and TRBJ2-3; a possible D gene is TRBD2 (6 bases). This CDR3 is built from 17 residues. CDR1 and CDR2 (germline): LNHDA, SQIVND (reference sequence). The V end was cut by 2 bases, the J end by 1 base, with 16 bases between. The CDR3 sequence: CASSIWRGPIRTDTQYF. The DNA of the CDR3 is TGTGCCAGTAGTATATGGCGGGGACCTATCCGCACAGATACGCAGTATTTT.

The chain carries TRBV19 and TRBJ2-1; D is uncertain. V was trimmed by 6 bases and J by 8 bases, leaving 8 bases between them. Germline lookup yields CDR1 LNHDA and CDR2 SQIVND (reference sequence). CDR3 length equals 11 residues. The CDR3 reads CASRTSYEQFF. The CDR3, as DNA: TGTGCCAGTAGGACTTCATATGAGCAGTTCTTC.

This clone was counted a few times. V and J are TRBV10-1 and TRBJ2-1; TRBD2 agrees at 9 bases. Germline values: CDR1 WNHNN, CDR2 SYGVQD (reference sequence). The junction had 16 bases not matched to a gene; V was cut back by 4 bases and J by 0 bases. The CDR3 has 20 residues. CDR3 in amino acids: CASSVSAGGLYPSSYNEQFF. The CDR3 coding sequence is TGCGCCAGCAGTGTTAGTGCGGGGGGGCTTTACCCTAGCTCCTACAATGAGCAGTTCTTC.

The chain employs TRBV5-6 and TRBJ2-7, with 11 positions matching TRBD1. The germline gives CDR1 SGHDT, CDR2 YYEEEE. The CDR3 runs to 15 residues. V lost 0 bases to trimming and J lost 3 bases; unmatched junction nucleotides: 2. The CDR3 here is CASSLAGTGGYEQYF. In DNA form, the CDR3 reads TGTGCCAGCAGCTTGGCCGGGACAGGGGGCTACGAGCAGTACTTC.

This rearrangement joins TRBV6-6 to TRBJ2-6; D possibly corresponds to TRBD2 (7 bases). Germline assignment: CDR1 MNHNY and CDR2 SVGAGI (reference sequence). This CDR3 has 13 amino acids. The CDR3 region is CGAGEGGANVLTF. CDR3 DNA sequence: TGTGGGGCAGGGGAGGGTGGGGCCAACGTCCTGACTTTC.

Concerning this clone: The same CDR3 can be traced to other DNA sequences in this sample. The V call is TRBV19, the J call TRBJ1-6; D gene unclear. This CDR3 contains 11 residues. CDR1 is LNHDA, CDR2 SQIVND, per germline (reference sequence). With 5 bases removed from V and 7 bases from J, the gap between germline ends came to 3 bases. The chain's CDR3 is CASSSNSPLHF. CDR3 coding DNA: TGTGCCAGTAGTTCAAATTCACCCCTCCACTTT.